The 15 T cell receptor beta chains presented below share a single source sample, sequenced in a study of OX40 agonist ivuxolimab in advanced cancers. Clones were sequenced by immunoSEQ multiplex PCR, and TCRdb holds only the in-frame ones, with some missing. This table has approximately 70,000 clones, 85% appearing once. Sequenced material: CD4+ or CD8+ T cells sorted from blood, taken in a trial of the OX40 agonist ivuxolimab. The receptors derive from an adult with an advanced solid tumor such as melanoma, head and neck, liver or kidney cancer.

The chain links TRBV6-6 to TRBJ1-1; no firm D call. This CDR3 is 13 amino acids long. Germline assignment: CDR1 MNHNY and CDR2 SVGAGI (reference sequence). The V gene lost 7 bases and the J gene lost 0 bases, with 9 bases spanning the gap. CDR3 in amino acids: CASTPTLNTEAFF. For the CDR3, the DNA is TGTGCCAGCACCCCGACTTTGAACACTGAAGCTTTCTTT.

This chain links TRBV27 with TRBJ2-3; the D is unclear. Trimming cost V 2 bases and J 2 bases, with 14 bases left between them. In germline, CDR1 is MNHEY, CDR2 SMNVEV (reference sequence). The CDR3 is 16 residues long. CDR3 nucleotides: TGTGCCAGCAGTTTAACCGGTCGACCAGACACAGATACGCAGTATTTT. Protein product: CASSLTGRPDTDTQYF.

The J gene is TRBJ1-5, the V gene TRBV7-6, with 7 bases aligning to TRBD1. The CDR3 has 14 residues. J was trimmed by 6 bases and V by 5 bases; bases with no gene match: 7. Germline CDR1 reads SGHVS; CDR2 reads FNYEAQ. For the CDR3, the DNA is TGTGCCAGCAGCGCGGAACAGGGGAGTCAGCCCCAGCATTTT. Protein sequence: CASSAEQGSQPQHF.

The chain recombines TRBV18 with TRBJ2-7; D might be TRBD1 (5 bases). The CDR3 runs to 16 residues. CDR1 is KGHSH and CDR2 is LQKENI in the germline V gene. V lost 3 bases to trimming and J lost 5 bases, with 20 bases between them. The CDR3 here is CASSPQGRPSGDEQYF. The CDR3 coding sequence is TGTGCCAGCTCACCCCAGGGCAGGCCCTCTGGTGACGAGCAGTACTTC.

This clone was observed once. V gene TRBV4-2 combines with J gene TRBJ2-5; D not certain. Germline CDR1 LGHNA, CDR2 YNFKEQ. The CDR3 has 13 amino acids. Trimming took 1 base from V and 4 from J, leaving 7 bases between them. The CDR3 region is CASSQVVGETQYF. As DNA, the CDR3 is TGTGCCAGCAGCCAAGTAGTGGGAGAGACCCAGTACTTC.

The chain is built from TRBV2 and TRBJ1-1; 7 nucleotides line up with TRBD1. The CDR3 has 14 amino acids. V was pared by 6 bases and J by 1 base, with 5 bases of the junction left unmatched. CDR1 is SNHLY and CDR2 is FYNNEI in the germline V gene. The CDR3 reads CASRNPGGNTEAFF. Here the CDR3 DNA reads TGTGCCAGCAGAAACCCAGGGGGGAACACTGAAGCTTTCTTT. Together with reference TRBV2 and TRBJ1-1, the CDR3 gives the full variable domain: EPEVTQTPSHQVTQMGQEVILRCVPISNHLYFYWYRQILGQKVEFLVSFYNNEISEKSEIFDDQFSVERPDGSNFTLKIRSTKLEDSAMYFCASRNPGGNTEAFFGQGTRLTVV.

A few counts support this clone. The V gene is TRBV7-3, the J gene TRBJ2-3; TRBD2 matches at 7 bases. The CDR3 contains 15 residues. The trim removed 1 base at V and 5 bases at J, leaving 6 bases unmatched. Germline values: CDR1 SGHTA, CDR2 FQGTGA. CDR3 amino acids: CASSLMPSGGDTQYF. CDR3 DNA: TGTGCCAGCAGCTTAATGCCTAGCGGTGGAGATACGCAGTATTTT.

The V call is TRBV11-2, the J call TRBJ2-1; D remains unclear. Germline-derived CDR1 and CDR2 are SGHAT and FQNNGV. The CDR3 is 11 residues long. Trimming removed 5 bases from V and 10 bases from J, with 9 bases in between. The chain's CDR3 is CASSRVGEQFF. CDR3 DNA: TGTGCCAGCAGCCGAGTTGGGGAGCAGTTCTTC.

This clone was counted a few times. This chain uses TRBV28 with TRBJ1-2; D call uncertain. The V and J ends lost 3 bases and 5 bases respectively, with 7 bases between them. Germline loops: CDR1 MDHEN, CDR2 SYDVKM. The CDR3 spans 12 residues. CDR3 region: CASSLRAYGYTF. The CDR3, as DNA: TGTGCCAGCAGTTTGAGGGCTTATGGCTACACCTTC.

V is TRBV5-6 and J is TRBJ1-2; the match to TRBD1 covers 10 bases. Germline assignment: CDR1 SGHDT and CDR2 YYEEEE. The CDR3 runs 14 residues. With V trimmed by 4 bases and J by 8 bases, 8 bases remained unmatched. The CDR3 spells CASSVRQGADGYTF. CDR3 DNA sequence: TGTGCCAGCAGCGTACGACAGGGGGCAGACGGCTACACCTTC.

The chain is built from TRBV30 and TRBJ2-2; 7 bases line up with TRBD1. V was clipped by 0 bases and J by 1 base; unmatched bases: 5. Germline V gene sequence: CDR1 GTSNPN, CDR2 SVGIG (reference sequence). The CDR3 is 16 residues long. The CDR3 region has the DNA TGTGCCTGGAGTGTACCAGGGACAGTGAACACCGGGGAGCTGTTTTTT. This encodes CAWSVPGTVNTGELFF.

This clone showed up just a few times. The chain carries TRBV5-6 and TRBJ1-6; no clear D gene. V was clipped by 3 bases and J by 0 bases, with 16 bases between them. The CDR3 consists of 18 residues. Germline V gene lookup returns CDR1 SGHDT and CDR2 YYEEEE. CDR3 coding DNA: TGTGCCAGCAGCTCCCGGGTTGGTGAGGGCTCCTATAATTCACCCCTCCACTTT. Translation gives CASSSRVGEGSYNSPLHF.

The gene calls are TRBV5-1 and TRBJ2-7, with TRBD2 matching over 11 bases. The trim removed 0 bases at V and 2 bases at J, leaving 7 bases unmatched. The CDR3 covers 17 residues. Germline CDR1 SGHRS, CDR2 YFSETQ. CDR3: CASSLVVAGGSPYEQYF. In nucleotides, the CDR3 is TGCGCCAGCAGCTTGGTGGTAGCGGGGGGGTCCCCCTACGAGCAGTACTTC.

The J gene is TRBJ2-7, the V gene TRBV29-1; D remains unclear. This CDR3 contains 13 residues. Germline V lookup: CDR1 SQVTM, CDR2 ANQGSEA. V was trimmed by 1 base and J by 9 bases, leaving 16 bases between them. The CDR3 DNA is TGCAGCGTTGAAGGTTCAGGATCTACGACGCAGTACTTC. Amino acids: CSVEGSGSTTQYF.

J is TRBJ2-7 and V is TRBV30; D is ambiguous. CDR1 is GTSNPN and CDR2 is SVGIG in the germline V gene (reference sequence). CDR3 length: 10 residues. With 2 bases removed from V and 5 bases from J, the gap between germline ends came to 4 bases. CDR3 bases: TGTGCCTGGAGTCTAAACGAGCAGTACTTC. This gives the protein CAWSLNEQYF.